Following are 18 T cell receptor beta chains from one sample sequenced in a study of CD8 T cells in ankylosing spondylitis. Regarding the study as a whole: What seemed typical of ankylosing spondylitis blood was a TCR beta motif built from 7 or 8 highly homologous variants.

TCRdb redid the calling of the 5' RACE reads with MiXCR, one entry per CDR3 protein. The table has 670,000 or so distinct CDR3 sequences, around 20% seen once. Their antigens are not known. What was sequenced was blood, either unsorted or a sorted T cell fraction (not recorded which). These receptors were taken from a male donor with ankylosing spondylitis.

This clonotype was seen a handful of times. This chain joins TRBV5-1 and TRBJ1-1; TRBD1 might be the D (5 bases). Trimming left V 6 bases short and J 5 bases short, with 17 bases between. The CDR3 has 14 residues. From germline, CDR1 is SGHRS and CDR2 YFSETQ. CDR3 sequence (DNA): TGCGCCAGCACGGAGGGCAGGGAGGGGACTGAAGCTTTCTTT. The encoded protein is CASTEGREGTEAFF.

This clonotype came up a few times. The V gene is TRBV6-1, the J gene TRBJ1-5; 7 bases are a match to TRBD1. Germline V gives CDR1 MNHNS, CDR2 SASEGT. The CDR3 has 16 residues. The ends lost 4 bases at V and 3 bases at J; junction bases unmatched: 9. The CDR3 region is CASSVTRQGPNQPQHF. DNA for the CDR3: TGTGCCAGCAGTGTAACAAGACAGGGTCCCAATCAGCCCCAGCATTTT.

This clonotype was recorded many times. CDR3 protein: CASRQQRSSYEQYF. The CDR3 DNA follows: TGTGCCAGCAGGCAACAGCGTTCCTCCTACGAGCAGTACTTC. This sequence joins TRBV7-2 and TRBJ2-7; no reliable D call. CDR3 length equals 14 residues. Germline loops: CDR1 SGHTA, CDR2 FQGNSA. V lost 6 bases to trimming and J lost 0 bases, with 12 bases between them. Looking up the rest from reference TRBV7-2 and TRBJ2-7 gives the full variable domain: GAGVSQSPSNKVTEKGKDVELRCDPISGHTALYWYRQSLGQGLEFLIYFQGNSAPDKSGLPSDRFSAERTGGSVSTLTIQRTQQEDSAVYLCASRQQRSSYEQYFGPGTRLTVT.

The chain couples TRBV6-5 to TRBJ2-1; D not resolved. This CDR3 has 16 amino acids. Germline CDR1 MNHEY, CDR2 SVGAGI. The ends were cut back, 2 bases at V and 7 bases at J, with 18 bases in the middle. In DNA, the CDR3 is TGTGCCAGCAGTTACATGGGTCCCTCGGCGTGGAATGAGCAGTTCTTC. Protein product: CASSYMGPSAWNEQFF.

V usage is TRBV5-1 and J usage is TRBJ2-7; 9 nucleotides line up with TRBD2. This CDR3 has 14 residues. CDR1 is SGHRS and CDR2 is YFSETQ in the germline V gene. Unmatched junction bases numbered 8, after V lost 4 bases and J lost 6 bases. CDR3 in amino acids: CASSTAGLASEQYF. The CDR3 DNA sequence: TGCGCCAGCAGCACAGCGGGACTAGCTTCCGAGCAGTACTTC.

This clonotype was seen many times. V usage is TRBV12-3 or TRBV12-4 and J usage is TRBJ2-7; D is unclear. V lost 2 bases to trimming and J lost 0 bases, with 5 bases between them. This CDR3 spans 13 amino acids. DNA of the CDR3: TGTGCCAGCAGTTTATCGTACTCCTACGAGCAGTACTTC. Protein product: CASSLSYSYEQYF.

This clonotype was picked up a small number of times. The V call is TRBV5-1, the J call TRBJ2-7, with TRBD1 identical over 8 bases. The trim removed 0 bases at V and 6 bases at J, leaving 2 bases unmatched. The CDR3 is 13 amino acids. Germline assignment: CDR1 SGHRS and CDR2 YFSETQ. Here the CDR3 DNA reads TGCGCCAGCAGCTTGGGACAGGGGCGCGAGCAGTACTTC. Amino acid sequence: CASSLGQGREQYF.

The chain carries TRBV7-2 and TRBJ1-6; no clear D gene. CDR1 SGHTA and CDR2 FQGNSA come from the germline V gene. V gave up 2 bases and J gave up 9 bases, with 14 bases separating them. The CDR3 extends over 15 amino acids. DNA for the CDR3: TGTGCCAGCAGCTTACAATCCTCTCGGGGTTCACCCCTCCACTTT. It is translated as CASSLQSSRGSPLHF.

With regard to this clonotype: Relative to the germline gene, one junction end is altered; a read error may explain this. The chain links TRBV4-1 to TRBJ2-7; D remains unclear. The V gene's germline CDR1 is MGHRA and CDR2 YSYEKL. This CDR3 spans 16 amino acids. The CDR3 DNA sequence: TGCGCCAGCAGCCAAGAGGACCGACACATGTGGTACGTGCAGTACTTC. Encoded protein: CASSQEDRHMWYVQYF.

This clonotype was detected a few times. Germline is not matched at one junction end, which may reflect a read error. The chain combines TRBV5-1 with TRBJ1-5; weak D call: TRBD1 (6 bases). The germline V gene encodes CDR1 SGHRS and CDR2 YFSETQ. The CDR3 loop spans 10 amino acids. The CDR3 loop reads CASCDEGGFF. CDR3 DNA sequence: TGCGCCAGCTGCGATGAAGGGGGATTTTTT.

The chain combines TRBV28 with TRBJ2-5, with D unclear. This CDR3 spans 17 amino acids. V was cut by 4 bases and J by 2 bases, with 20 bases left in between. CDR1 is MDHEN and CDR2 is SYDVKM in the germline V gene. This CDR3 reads CASSSFTNFGRQETQYF. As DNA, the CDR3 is TGTGCCAGCAGTTCTTTTACCAATTTTGGTAGGCAAGAGACCCAGTACTTC.

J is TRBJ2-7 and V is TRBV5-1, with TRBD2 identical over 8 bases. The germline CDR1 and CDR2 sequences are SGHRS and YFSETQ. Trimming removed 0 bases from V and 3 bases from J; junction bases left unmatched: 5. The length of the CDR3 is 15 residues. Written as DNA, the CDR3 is TGCGCCAGCAGCTTGGCTGGACTAGCCTACTACGAGCAGTACTTC. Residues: CASSLAGLAYYEQYF.

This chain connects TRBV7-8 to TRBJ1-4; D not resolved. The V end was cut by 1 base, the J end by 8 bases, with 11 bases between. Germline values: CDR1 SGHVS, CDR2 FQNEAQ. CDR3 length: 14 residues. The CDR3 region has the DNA TGTGCCAGCAGCTTAGGTCCGGGAGTAGAAAAACTGTTTTTT. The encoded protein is CASSLGPGVEKLFF.

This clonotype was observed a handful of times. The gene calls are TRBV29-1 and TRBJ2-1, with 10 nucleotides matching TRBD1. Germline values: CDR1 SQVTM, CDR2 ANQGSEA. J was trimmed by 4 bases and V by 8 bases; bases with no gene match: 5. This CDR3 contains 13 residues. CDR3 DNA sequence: TGCAGCACCACGGGACAGGGGTACAATGAGCAGTTCTTC. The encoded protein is CSTTGQGYNEQFF.

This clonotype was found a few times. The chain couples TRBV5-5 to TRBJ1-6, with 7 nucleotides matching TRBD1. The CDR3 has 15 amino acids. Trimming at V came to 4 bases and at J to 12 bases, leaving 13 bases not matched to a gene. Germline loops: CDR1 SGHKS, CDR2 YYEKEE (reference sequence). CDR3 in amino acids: CASSATLGTDKPLHF. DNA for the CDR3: TGTGCCAGCAGCGCAACCCTCGGGACAGATAAACCCCTCCACTTT.

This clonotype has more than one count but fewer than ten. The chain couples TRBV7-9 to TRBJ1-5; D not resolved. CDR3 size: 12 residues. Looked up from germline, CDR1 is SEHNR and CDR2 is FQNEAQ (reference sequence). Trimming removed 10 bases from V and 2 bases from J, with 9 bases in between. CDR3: CATQEGNQPQHF. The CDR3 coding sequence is TGTGCCACCCAGGAAGGCAATCAGCCCCAGCATTTT.

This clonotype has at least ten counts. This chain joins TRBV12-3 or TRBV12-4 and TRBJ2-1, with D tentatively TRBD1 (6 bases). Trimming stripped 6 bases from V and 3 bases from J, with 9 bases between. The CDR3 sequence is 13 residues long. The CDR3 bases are TGTGCCAGCAGCCCGACAGGCTACAATGAGCAGTTCTTC. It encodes CASSPTGYNEQFF.

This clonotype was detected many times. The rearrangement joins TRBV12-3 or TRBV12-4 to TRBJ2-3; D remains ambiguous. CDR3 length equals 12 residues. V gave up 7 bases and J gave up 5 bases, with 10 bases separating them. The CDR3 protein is CASNLVGDTQYF. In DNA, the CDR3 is TGTGCCAGCAATCTGGTAGGAGATACGCAGTATTTT.